This TCR beta chain is drawn from a study of blood T cell repertoires in COVID-19. Assay: immunoSEQ multiplex PCR; the TCRdb copy retains only in-frame clones and omits some. The sample has some 450,000 clones; about 87% are singletons. The germline gives CDR1 SEHNR, CDR2 FQNEAQ (reference sequence). V was clipped by 4 bases and J by 2 bases, with 14 bases between them. CDR3 length equals 16 residues. The material sequenced was peripheral blood. This sequence was found in a woman in her fifties or sixties with COVID-19, enrolled during active disease. V gene TRBV7-9 combines with J gene TRBJ2-2; D ambiguous. In DNA, the CDR3 is TGTGCCAGCAGCTACCATTACAGAGCCAACACCGGGGAGCTGTTTTTT. Its protein product is CASSYHYRANTGELFF.